This entry is about one TCR beta chain. The PCR employed 60 Vbeta primers together with 13 Jbeta primers. TCRdb keeps only in-frame clones here, not all; method: immunoSEQ multiplex PCR. The sample lists approximately 150,000 clones, approximately 80% occurring once. This record belongs to a study of cytomegalovirus exposure and HLA in healthy donors. Looked up from germline, CDR1 is SEHNR and CDR2 is FQNEAQ (reference sequence). V lost 8 bases and J 6 bases, leaving 19 bases between the germline ends. The CDR3 totals 15 residues. The receptor was derived from a male donor in good health and CMV-seronegative. Sequencing was done on a sample of PBMCs. The gene calls are TRBV7-9 and TRBJ2-2, with D maybe TRBD2 (6 bases). CDR3 coding DNA: TGTGCCAGCTTACTTCCGGGAGTAGGGGCCGGGGAGCTGTTTTTT. Its translation is CASLLPGVGAGELFF.